These 17 T cell receptor beta chains came from one sample sequenced in a study of T cell changes during pregnancy in multiple sclerosis. Generated by immunoSEQ multiplex PCR, the TCRdb table keeps only in-frame clones and is missing some. The profile shows around 100,000 clones, roughly 92% of them singletons. Sequencing was performed on peripheral blood, taken after pregnancy. The receptors here all came from a female donor with multiple sclerosis, enrolled in a pregnancy study.

In this sample, this clone turned up once. V and J are TRBV29-1 and TRBJ1-1; 7 nucleotides line up with TRBD1. The CDR3 length is 13 residues. Germline lookup yields CDR1 SQVTM and CDR2 ANQGSEA. V lost 2 bases to trimming and J lost 1 base; unmatched junction nucleotides: 1. The CDR3 is CSVERGRNTEAFF. For the CDR3, the DNA is TGCAGCGTTGAAAGGGGGCGGAACACTGAAGCTTTCTTT.

The chain uses TRBV18 and TRBJ1-4; TRBD1 might be the D (6 bases). V lost 4 bases and J 6 bases, leaving 12 bases between the germline ends. CDR1 and CDR2 from the germline V gene are KGHSH and LQKENI. The CDR3 is 14 residues long. CDR3 coding DNA: TGTGCCAGCTCACGGGGGCAGGGCGATGAAAAACTGTTTTTT. It codes for CASSRGQGDEKLFF.

This clone appeared many times. The V gene is TRBV7-2, the J gene TRBJ2-2, with D perhaps matching TRBD1 (6 bases). CDR3 length equals 13 residues. Deletions cut 6 bases from V and 6 bases from J, with 11 bases between. Germline lookup yields CDR1 SGHTA and CDR2 FQGNSA. The chain's CDR3 is CASSYNRAGELFF. CDR3 DNA sequence: TGTGCCAGCAGTTATAACAGGGCCGGGGAGCTGTTTTTT.

The V and J genes are TRBV29-1 and TRBJ2-5, with D possibly being TRBD2 (6 bases). Trimming shortened V by 6 bases and J by 5 bases, and 19 bases separated the two germline ends. Germline V gives CDR1 SQVTM, CDR2 ANQGSEA. The CDR3 has 14 residues. For the CDR3, the DNA is TGCAGCGTCGCCCGAGGAGGGTCGGAGGAGACCCAGTACTTC. It specifies CSVARGGSEETQYF.

J is TRBJ2-2 and V is TRBV7-2; D remains unclear. V was shortened by 5 bases and J by 3 bases, with 4 bases between the two germline ends. The length of the CDR3 is 12 residues. Germline loops: CDR1 SGHTA, CDR2 FQGNSA. The CDR3 DNA follows: TGTGCCAGCAGCCCCTACACCGGGGAGCTGTTTTTT. As protein: CASSPYTGELFF.

This chain joins TRBV7-2 and TRBJ2-7; 8 positions agree with TRBD2. The CDR3 is 15 residues long. Unmatched junction bases numbered 4, after V lost 1 base and J lost 2 bases. Germline V lookup: CDR1 SGHTA, CDR2 FQGNSA. The DNA of the CDR3 is TGTGCCAGCAGCTTAGAACTAGCGGCCACCTACGAGCAGTACTTC. Amino acids: CASSLELAATYEQYF. The full variable domain, completed using reference TRBV7-2 and TRBJ2-7, is GAGVSQSPSNKVTEKGKDVELRCDPISGHTALYWYRQSLGQGLEFLIYFQGNSAPDKSGLPSDRFSAERTGGSVSTLTIQRTQQEDSAVYLCASSLELAATYEQYFGPGTRLTVT.

V usage is TRBV7-9 and J usage is TRBJ2-3; the match to TRBD2 covers 7 bases. This CDR3 region has 17 residues. V was pared by 5 bases and J by 2 bases, with 13 bases of the junction left unmatched. Germline V gives CDR1 SEHNR, CDR2 FQNEAQ (reference sequence). The CDR3: CASSTPSGSGDTDTQYF. Here the CDR3 DNA reads TGTGCCAGCAGCACCCCCAGTGGGAGCGGGGACACAGATACGCAGTATTTT. Complete variable domain (other parts from reference TRBV7-9 and TRBJ2-3): DTGVSQNPRHKITKRGQNVTFRCDPISEHNRLYWYRQTLGQGPEFLTYFQNEAQLEKSRLLSDRFSAERPKGSFSTLEIQRTEQGDSAMYLCASSTPSGSGDTDTQYFGPGTRLTVL.

This clone was counted only a few times. The rearrangement joins TRBV25-1 to TRBJ1-1; possibly TRBD1 for D (5 bases). CDR3 length: 15 residues. Trimming took 2 bases from V and 1 from J, leaving 11 bases between them. Germline V gene lookup returns CDR1 MGHDK and CDR2 SYGVNS. CDR3 nucleotides: TGTGCCAGCAGTGAAGGGGGAGGGACGAACACTGAAGCTTTCTTT. Translation gives CASSEGGGTNTEAFF.

The V and J genes are TRBV30 and TRBJ2-5; TRBD2 aligns across 8 bases. After removal of 2 bases from V and 3 bases from J, the junction contained 2 bases not matched to a gene. This CDR3 is 13 amino acids long. Germline lookup yields CDR1 GTSNPN and CDR2 SVGIG (reference sequence). The CDR3 protein is CAWSRTSKETQYF. CDR3 DNA sequence: TGTGCCTGGAGTCGGACTAGCAAAGAGACCCAGTACTTC.

The chain has TRBV28 and TRBJ1-2; D gene ambiguous. The germline V gene has CDR1 MDHEN and CDR2 SYDVKM. Trimming pared 7 bases from V and 4 bases from J, leaving 10 bases between. The CDR3 covers 12 residues. CDR3 in amino acids: CASTIESYGYTF. The CDR3 DNA is TGTGCCAGCACCATAGAATCCTATGGCTACACCTTC.

This chain joins TRBV7-3 and TRBJ2-5; D perhaps matches TRBD2 (5 bases). There are 13 residues in the CDR3. With 0 bases removed from V and 5 bases from J, the gap between germline ends came to 7 bases. Germline V lookup: CDR1 SGHTA, CDR2 FQGTGA. The CDR3, as DNA: TGTGCCAGCAGCTTAACTAGCGTGGAGACCCAGTACTTC. Translating gives CASSLTSVETQYF.

This chain joins TRBV7-9 and TRBJ2-7, with a possible D match to TRBD1 (5 bases). Trimming took 5 bases from V and 2 from J, leaving 16 bases between them. Germline CDR1 reads SEHNR; CDR2 reads FQNEAQ (reference sequence). The CDR3 is 15 amino acids. The CDR3 here is CASSIGQGFAYEQYF. The DNA of the CDR3 is TGTGCCAGCAGCATTGGGCAGGGCTTCGCCTACGAGCAGTACTTC.

This clone has just one count. The chain carries TRBV28 and TRBJ1-6; D not certain. CDR1 and CDR2 (germline): MDHEN, SYDVKM. Trimming left V 3 bases short and J 5 bases short, with 11 bases between. This CDR3 is 15 amino acids long. CDR3 DNA sequence: TGTGCCAGCAGTTTCCCTTTCGTAAATAATTCACCCCTCCACTTT. Protein sequence: CASSFPFVNNSPLHF. Drawing the rest from reference TRBV28 and TRBJ1-6, the complete variable domain is DVKVTQSSRYLVKRTGEKVFLECVQDMDHENMFWYRQDPGLGLRLIYFSYDVKMKEKGDIPEGYSVSREKKERFSLILESASTNQTSMYLCASSFPFVNNSPLHFGNGTRLTVT.

This clone was seen once. The chain recombines TRBV7-2 with TRBJ1-2; D is possibly TRBD1 (5 bases). CDR3 length: 13 amino acids. Trimming removed 0 bases at V and 6 bases at J, with 8 bases between. The germline CDR1 and CDR2 sequences are SGHTA and FQGNSA. Written as DNA, the CDR3 is TGTGCCAGCAGCTTAGCGTGGGGCGATGGCTACACCTTC. It specifies CASSLAWGDGYTF. Drawing the rest from reference TRBV7-2 and TRBJ1-2, the complete variable domain is GAGVSQSPSNKVTEKGKDVELRCDPISGHTALYWYRQSLGQGLEFLIYFQGNSAPDKSGLPSDRFSAERTGGSVSTLTIQRTQQEDSAVYLCASSLAWGDGYTFGSGTRLTVV.

The V call is TRBV15, the J call TRBJ2-7; 7 bases are shared with TRBD1. Germline assignment: CDR1 LNHNV and CDR2 YYDKDF (reference sequence). J was trimmed by 3 bases and V by 2 bases; bases with no gene match: 4. CDR3 size: 14 residues. The CDR3 loop is CATSRQGTVYEQYF. The CDR3 region has the DNA TGTGCCACCAGCAGACAGGGGACAGTCTACGAGCAGTACTTC.

The V and J genes are TRBV2 and TRBJ2-3, with 11 bases fitting TRBD2. J lost 3 bases, V lost 7 bases, and 9 bases had no gene match. In germline, CDR1 is SNHLY, CDR2 FYNNEI. The CDR3 spans 16 residues. CDR3 bases: TGTGCCAGCAAGGCTAGCGGGGGGCCGACGACAGATACGCAGTATTTT. This sequence encodes CASKASGGPTTDTQYF.

The rearrangement uses TRBV10-3 and TRBJ2-5, with TRBD2 matching over 9 bases. The CDR3 is made up of 16 amino acids. V was pared by 10 bases and J by 5 bases, with 17 bases of the junction left unmatched. Germline assignment: CDR1 ENHRY and CDR2 SYGVKD. The CDR3 sequence is CATREAGGVRLETQYF. As DNA, the CDR3 is TGTGCCACCCGTGAAGCGGGAGGCGTTAGGTTGGAGACCCAGTACTTC.